A single sample gave rise to the 21 T cell receptor beta chains below, sequenced in a study of graft-versus-host responses after intestinal transplantation listed by TCRdb under 2021. The library was prepared using the immunoSEQ multiplex PCR assay. In TCRdb, the immuneACCESS table is reduced to in-frame sequences with V and J assigned. These tables do not hold every clone; where another copy was compared, an unresolved V gene accounts for under half, and the others remain unexplained. This sample has over 45,000 clones in its table, and 85% to 90% of those were observed once. The ten largest clones add up to approximately 1.5% of the sample. Sequenced here: PBMCs, sampled 26 days after transplant. The receptors were sampled from a human patient who received an intestinal transplant, so some T cells may come from the graft donor.

The V gene is TRBV18, the J gene TRBJ2-7; D is possibly TRBD2 (6 bases). Trimming pared 0 bases from V and 5 bases from J, leaving 14 bases between. The CDR3 runs 15 residues. CDR1 and CDR2 (germline): KGHSH, LQKENI. The CDR3 coding sequence is TGTGCCAGCTCACCACCCGGTCCGGGAGTGAACGAGCAGTACTTC. This sequence encodes CASSPPGPGVNEQYF.

J is TRBJ2-1 and V is TRBV9, with a weak D call TRBD2 (7 bases). The V end lost 0 bases, the J end lost 5 bases, and 15 bases lay between the germline ends. The CDR3 extends over 16 amino acids. CDR1 and CDR2 (germline): SGDLS, YYNGEE. CDR3 sequence reads: CASSVGGGGYDNEQFF. Here the CDR3 DNA reads TGTGCCAGCAGCGTAGGTGGCGGGGGCTACGACAATGAGCAGTTCTTC.

This rearrangement joins TRBV7-9 to TRBJ1-1; D is unresolved. V was shortened by 1 base and J by 10 bases, with 16 bases between the two germline ends. The CDR3 length is 14 residues. Germline V gene sequence: CDR1 SEHNR, CDR2 FQNEAQ (reference sequence). In DNA form, the CDR3 reads TGTGCCAGCAGCTTAGGATTTACGGGGTCGGGAGCTTTCTTT. Translation: CASSLGFTGSGAFF. Looking up the rest from reference TRBV7-9 and TRBJ1-1 gives the full variable domain: DTGVSQNPRHKITKRGQNVTFRCDPISEHNRLYWYRQTLGQGPEFLTYFQNEAQLEKSRLLSDRFSAERPKGSFSTLEIQRTEQGDSAMYLCASSLGFTGSGAFFGQGTRLTVV.

V and J are TRBV7-8 and TRBJ1-1, with 10 bases fitting TRBD1. The CDR3 runs to 14 residues. The germline V gene encodes CDR1 SGHVS and CDR2 FQNEAQ. Trimming removed 4 bases from V and 4 bases from J; junction bases left unmatched: 3. CDR3 loop: CASSSRTGGTEAFF. The DNA for the CDR3 is TGTGCCAGCAGCTCACGGACAGGGGGCACTGAAGCTTTCTTT.

The V and J genes are TRBV12-5 and TRBJ1-1; tentatively, D is TRBD1 (5 bases). CDR3 length: 16 amino acids. CDR1 and CDR2 (germline): LGHNT, FRNRAP. V lost 1 base and J 1 base, leaving 13 bases between the germline ends. CDR3 amino acids: CASGLADSPRNTEAFF. The CDR3 DNA is TGTGCTAGTGGTTTGGCCGACAGTCCGAGGAACACTGAAGCTTTCTTT.

V and J are TRBV5-6 and TRBJ1-4, with D unresolved. The germline V and J ends were trimmed by 3 bases and 8 bases, with 14 bases remaining between them. Germline-derived CDR1 and CDR2 are SGHDT and YYEEEE. The CDR3 extends over 14 amino acids. The CDR3 sequence is CASSSPMAREKLFF. CDR3 in DNA: TGTGCCAGCAGCTCCCCTATGGCGAGGGAAAAACTGTTTTTT.

V and J are TRBV6-1 and TRBJ2-1, with 7 bases matching TRBD2. The CDR3 extends over 12 amino acids. With 8 bases clipped from V and 7 bases from J, the junction kept 5 bases outside the gene matches. Germline CDR1 MNHNS, CDR2 SASEGT. The CDR3 DNA reads TGTGCCAGCGGCTTACTAGCGAATGAGCAGTTCTTC. Encoded protein: CASGLLANEQFF.

The V call is TRBV5-1, the J call TRBJ2-1, with D tentatively TRBD1 (5 bases). The CDR3 sequence is 14 residues long. CDR1 and CDR2 (germline): SGHRS, YFSETQ. Deletions cut 0 bases from V and 9 bases from J, with 13 bases between. The CDR3, as DNA: TGCGCCAGCAGCTTGGCCGATGGTCAGGGTGAGCAGTTCTTC. This encodes CASSLADGQGEQFF.

V is TRBV19 and J is TRBJ2-7; 10 bases fit TRBD1. Germline V gene data show CDR1 as LNHDA and CDR2 as SQIVND (reference sequence). This CDR3 is 15 amino acids long. V was clipped by 4 bases and J by 7 bases; unmatched bases: 10. The CDR3 here is CASSKETGGAGEQYF. The CDR3 coding sequence is TGTGCCAGTAGTAAAGAGACAGGGGGCGCGGGGGAGCAGTACTTC.

The chain recombines TRBV5-1 with TRBJ2-5, with a weak D call TRBD1 (6 bases). The CDR3 loop spans 15 amino acids. The ends were cut back, 2 bases at V and 5 bases at J, with 16 bases in the middle. Germline values: CDR1 SGHRS, CDR2 YFSETQ. The CDR3 here is CASSFRPGDRETQYF. CDR3 DNA sequence: TGCGCCAGCAGCTTTCGGCCAGGGGACCGGGAGACCCAGTACTTC.

J is TRBJ2-4 and V is TRBV4-3; 7 positions match TRBD1. The CDR3 has 13 amino acids. Germline V gene data show CDR1 as LGHNA and CDR2 as YSLEER. Trimming cost V 4 bases and J 7 bases; bases outside gene matches: 4. The CDR3 DNA sequence: TGCGCCAGCAGCCTGGGCAGGGGGAACATTCAGTACTTC. Translating gives CASSLGRGNIQYF.

This clone was counted once. For the CDR3, the DNA is TGCGCCAGCAGCCAAGTTGTCCAGGGACAGGGGGCCCCCTGGTATAATTCACCCCTCCACTTT. Residues: CASSQVVQGQGAPWYNSPLHF. The chain has TRBV4-1 and TRBJ1-6; TRBD1 aligns across 12 bases. Germline V CDR1 and CDR2: MGHRA, YSYEKL. J lost 4 bases, V lost 1 base, and 14 bases had no gene match. The CDR3 loop spans 21 amino acids.

The rearrangement links TRBV5-4 to TRBJ2-1, with D possibly matching TRBD1 (6 bases). The V gene's germline CDR1 is SGHNT and CDR2 YYREEE (reference sequence). The length of the CDR3 is 18 residues. V dropped 1 base and J dropped 5 bases, with 22 bases sitting between them. The DNA for the CDR3 is TGTGCCAGCAGCTTGTACCCCTTTAGAGACAGGTTCGACAATGAGCAGTTCTTC. Translation: CASSLYPFRDRFDNEQFF.

This rearrangement joins TRBV6-6 to TRBJ1-5, with 9 bases matching TRBD1. Germline lookup yields CDR1 MNHNY and CDR2 SVGAGI (reference sequence). J was trimmed by 7 bases and V by 2 bases; bases with no gene match: 6. The CDR3 runs 15 residues. This CDR3 is CASSYNRGRDQPQHF. Written as DNA, the CDR3 is TGTGCCAGCAGTTACAACAGGGGGCGAGACCAGCCCCAGCATTTT.

This rearrangement joins TRBV5-5 to TRBJ1-1; a possible D gene is TRBD1 (6 bases). The V end lost 1 base, the J end lost 5 bases, and 15 bases lay between the germline ends. Germline V gene sequence: CDR1 SGHKS, CDR2 YYEKEE (reference sequence). CDR3 length: 15 residues. The CDR3 sequence is CASSLSGASGTEAFF. DNA for the CDR3: TGTGCCAGCAGCTTGTCAGGGGCCTCGGGAACTGAAGCTTTCTTT.

This chain joins TRBV6-1 and TRBJ2-3, with a tentative D call TRBD2 (7 bases). CDR1 and CDR2 from the germline V gene are MNHNS and SASEGT. The CDR3 consists of 14 residues. Trimming took off 7 bases at V and 3 bases at J, with 14 bases between the two ends. The CDR3 DNA follows: TGTGCCAGCATTGGGGGGGCTTGGACAGATACGCAGTATTTT. This gives the protein CASIGGAWTDTQYF.

The genes are TRBV7-8 and TRBJ2-1; D gene unclear. Germline V lookup: CDR1 SGHVS, CDR2 FQNEAQ. This CDR3 has 11 amino acids. V was trimmed by 4 bases and J by 10 bases, leaving 8 bases between them. CDR3 sequence reads: CASSYGREQFF. The CDR3 DNA sequence: TGTGCCAGCAGCTATGGTCGGGAGCAGTTCTTC.

The table lists this clone with a count of one. The chain combines TRBV19 with TRBJ1-1; D unclear. Per the germline V gene, CDR1 is LNHDA and CDR2 is SQIVND (reference sequence). This CDR3 region has 15 residues. V was cut by 7 bases and J by 0 bases, with 15 bases left in between. The CDR3 region has the DNA TGTGCCAGTAAGCAAACAGACCCCATGAACACTGAAGCTTTCTTT. It codes for CASKQTDPMNTEAFF. Variable domain in full (rest from reference TRBV19 and TRBJ1-1): DGGITQSPKYLFRKEGQNVTLSCEQNLNHDAMYWYRQDPGQGLRLIYYSQIVNDFQKGDIAEGYSVSREKKESFPLTVTSAQKNPTAFYLCASKQTDPMNTEAFFGQGTRLTVV.

This clone appeared a single time. The chain combines TRBV5-6 with TRBJ2-5; TRBD2 matches at 8 bases. Germline CDR1 and CDR2: SGHDT and YYEEEE. V was clipped by 4 bases and J by 3 bases; unmatched bases: 20. The CDR3 length is 19 residues. The CDR3 nucleotides read TGTGCCAGCAGCATCACCAGGGTGTGGGAGCGGGAGTCTAAAGAGACCCAGTACTTC. This encodes CASSITRVWERESKETQYF.

This chain joins TRBV27 and TRBJ2-2, with 14 bases aligning to TRBD2. CDR1 MNHEY and CDR2 SMNVEV come from the germline V gene (reference sequence). Unmatched junction bases numbered 5, after V lost 5 bases and J lost 6 bases. The CDR3 loop spans 16 amino acids. CDR3: CASSPGLAGGAGELFF. The CDR3 DNA is TGTGCCAGCAGTCCCGGACTAGCGGGGGGAGCCGGGGAGCTGTTTTTT.

The CDR3, as DNA: TGTGCCAGCAGCTTAGTAGGGGTGGGTCAGCCCCAGCATTTT. Its translation: CASSLVGVGQPQHF. V is TRBV7-9 and J is TRBJ1-5, with D possibly being TRBD1 (5 bases). The CDR3 is 14 amino acids. V was cut by 1 base and J by 6 bases, with 10 bases left in between. The germline V gene encodes CDR1 SEHNR and CDR2 FQNEAQ (reference sequence).